The clone carrying this TCR beta chain was counted only a few times. CDR1 LNHDA and CDR2 SQIVND come from the germline V gene (reference sequence). J was trimmed by 3 bases and V by 7 bases; bases with no gene match: 9. There are 15 residues in the CDR3. Libraries were prepared by immunoSEQ multiplex PCR; TCRdb keeps only in-frame clonotypes and omits some of them. The sample has a few hundred thousand clones; just under 90% are singletons. The data were obtained in a study of blood T cell repertoires in COVID-19. This TCR derives from a woman aged 55-70 years who had recovered from COVID-19. Sequenced sample: PBMCs or T cells enriched from blood (not recorded which). The J gene is TRBJ2-1, the V gene TRBV19, with 7 bases that match TRBD1. CDR3 region: CASTIGTAIYNEQFF. CDR3 coding DNA: TGTGCCAGTACGATCGGGACAGCGATCTACAATGAGCAGTTCTTC.